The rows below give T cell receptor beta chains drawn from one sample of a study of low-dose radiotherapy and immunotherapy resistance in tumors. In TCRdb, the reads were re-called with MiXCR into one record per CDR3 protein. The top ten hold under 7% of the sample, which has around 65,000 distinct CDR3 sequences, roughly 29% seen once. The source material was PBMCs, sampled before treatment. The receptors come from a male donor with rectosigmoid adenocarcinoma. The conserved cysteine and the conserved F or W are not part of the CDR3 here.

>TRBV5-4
ASSLSVLSGELF
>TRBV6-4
ASSDSGETGELFFFF
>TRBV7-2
ASSLRQGAIGEKLF
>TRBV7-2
ASSLYYNEQF
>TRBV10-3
AISPGGLQY
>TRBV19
ASSMLAGGTDTQY
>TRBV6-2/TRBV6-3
ASSYERGGPYEQY
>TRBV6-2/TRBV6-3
ASRDSHNEQF
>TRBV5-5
ASSLEEYSTDTQY
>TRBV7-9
ASSHGGAGGGTDTQY
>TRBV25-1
ASTSTGGPYT
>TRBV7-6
ASSPSSSMNTEAF
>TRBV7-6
ASSRWTASSNQSQH
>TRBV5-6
ASSFQSGEQF
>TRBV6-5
ASRTLRTEPNPPDTQY
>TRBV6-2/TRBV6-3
ASSTGSGEQF
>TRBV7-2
ASSLGGENGYT
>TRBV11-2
ASSTWTSGRNNEQF
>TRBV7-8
ASSKSGTSGKETQY